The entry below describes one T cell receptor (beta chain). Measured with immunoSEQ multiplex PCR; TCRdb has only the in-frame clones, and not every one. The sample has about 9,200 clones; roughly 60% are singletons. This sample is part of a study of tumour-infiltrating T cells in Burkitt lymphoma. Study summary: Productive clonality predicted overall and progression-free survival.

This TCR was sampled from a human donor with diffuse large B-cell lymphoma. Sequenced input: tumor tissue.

CDR3 residues: CASSQEGVENNSPLHF. Written as DNA, the CDR3 is TGCGCCAGCAGCCAAGAGGGGGTAGAAAATAATTCACCCCTCCACTTT. This rearrangement joins TRBV4-1 to TRBJ1-6, with a weak D call TRBD1 (5 bases). The V end lost 0 bases, the J end lost 5 bases, and 11 bases lay between the germline ends. The CDR3 has 16 amino acids. Germline V lookup: CDR1 MGHRA, CDR2 YSYEKL.